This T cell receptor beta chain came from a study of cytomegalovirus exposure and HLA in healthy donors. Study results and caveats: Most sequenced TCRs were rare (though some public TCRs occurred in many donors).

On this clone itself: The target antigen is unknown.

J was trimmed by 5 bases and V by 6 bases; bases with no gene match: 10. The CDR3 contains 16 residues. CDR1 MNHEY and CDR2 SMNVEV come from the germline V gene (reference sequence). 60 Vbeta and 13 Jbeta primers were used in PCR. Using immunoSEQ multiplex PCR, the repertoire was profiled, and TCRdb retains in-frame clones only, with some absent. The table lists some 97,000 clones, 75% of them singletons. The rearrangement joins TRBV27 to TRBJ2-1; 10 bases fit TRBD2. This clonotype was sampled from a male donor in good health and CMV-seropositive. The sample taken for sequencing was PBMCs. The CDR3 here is CASSPGSSGGHNEQFF. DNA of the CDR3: TGTGCCAGCAGCCCCGGCTCTAGCGGGGGACACAATGAGCAGTTCTTC.